This TCR beta chain was captured in a study of graft-versus-host responses after intestinal transplantation. As for the study in general: Among the recipients, all got anti-thymocyte globulin induction and then tacrolimus and steroids for roughly three years.

A note on this clone: The antigen remains unidentified.

Sequenced by immunoSEQ multiplex PCR; TCRdb stores in-frame clones only, minus some. Here the sample spans approximately 79,000 clones, 80% to 85% being singletons. From germline, CDR1 is SGHKS and CDR2 YYEKEE (reference sequence). This CDR3 comprises 15 residues. V was clipped by 0 bases and J by 1 base, with 9 bases between them. General study results and limits: Detection of GvH clones occurred in recipient marrow, and some had their first appearance in ileum or blood.

The chain combines TRBV5-5 with TRBJ2-3, with D possibly TRBD1 on 6 matching bases. The source of this sequence is a human donor who received an intestinal transplant. The source material was unstimulated CD4+ T cells sorted from spleen or lymph node cells, sampled before intestinal transplant. CDR3 sequence: CASSLEAGGTDTQYF. The DNA of the CDR3 is TGTGCCAGCAGCTTGGAGGCAGGGGGCACAGATACGCAGTATTTT.